This T cell receptor beta chain was sequenced during a study of beta chain features in type 1 diabetes. General study results and limits: A moderate, significant TCRB CDR3 shortening appeared in type 1 diabetes across four CD4+ subsets.

Sorted CD4+ subsets: naive, central memory, regulatory, stem cell-like memory (CD45RO/CCR7/CD25/CD127/CD95/CD27 panel). Remarks on this clone: Its target is unknown.

Every bit of the isolated RNA underwent reverse transcription, so sequencing read expressed TCRB transcripts. Here immunoSEQ multiplex PCR was the method, and the copy in TCRdb shows in-frame clones only, minus some. The sample has a few hundred thousand clones, around 25% seen once. CDR3 length equals 14 residues. Germline loops: CDR1 GTSNPN, CDR2 SVGIG (reference sequence). V lost 4 bases and J 3 bases, leaving 15 bases between the germline ends. Sequencing was done on a sample of naive CD4+ T cells from blood. The V gene is TRBV30, the J gene TRBJ1-1; no clear D. The sequence was collected from a woman in her thirties with type 1 diabetes. The CDR3 nucleotides read TGTGCCTGGAAAACCAAACGGGAGGACACTGAAGCTTTCTTT. Translated: CAWKTKREDTEAFF.